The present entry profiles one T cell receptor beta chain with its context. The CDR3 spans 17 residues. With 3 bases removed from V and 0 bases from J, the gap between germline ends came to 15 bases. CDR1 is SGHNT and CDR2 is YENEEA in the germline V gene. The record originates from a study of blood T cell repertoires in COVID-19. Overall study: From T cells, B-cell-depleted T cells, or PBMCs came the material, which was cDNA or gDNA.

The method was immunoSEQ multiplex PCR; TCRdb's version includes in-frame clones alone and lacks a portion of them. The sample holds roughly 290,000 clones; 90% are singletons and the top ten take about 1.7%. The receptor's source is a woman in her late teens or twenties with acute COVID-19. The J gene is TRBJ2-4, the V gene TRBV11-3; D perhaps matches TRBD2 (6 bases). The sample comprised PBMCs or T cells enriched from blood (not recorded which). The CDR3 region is CASSFWRDPLAKNIQYF. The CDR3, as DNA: TGTGCCAGCAGCTTTTGGCGGGACCCCTTAGCCAAAAACATTCAGTACTTC. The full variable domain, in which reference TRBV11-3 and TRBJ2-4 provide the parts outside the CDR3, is EAGVVQSPRYKIIEKKQPVAFWCNPISGHNTLYWYLQNLGQGPELLIRYENEEAVDDSQLPKDRFSAERLKGVDSTLKIQPAELGDSAVYLCASSFWRDPLAKNIQYFGAGTRLSVL.